The rows below give T cell receptor beta chains drawn from one sample of a study of blood T cells in healthy people across ages. TCRdb passed the 5' RACE reads through MiXCR, listing each CDR3 protein once. The sample records roughly 800,000 distinct CDR3 sequences, approximately 55% being singletons. The sequenced sample was blood. The receptors stem from a man aged 80 or over in good health. Both conserved end residues are part of each CDR3. D genes are given only for firm matches. Not all rows give a size; the values are once, few, many and, for expanded clones, a class.

D gene: .; J gene: TRBJ1-6; V gene: TRBV5-5; clone size: .; CDR3 DNA: TGTGCCAGCAGCTTGGAGCTTACTACCCTCTATAATTCACCCCTCCACTTT; CDR3 protein: CASSLELTTLYNSPLHF
D gene: .; J gene: TRBJ2-3; V gene: TRBV29-1; clone size: .; CDR3 DNA: TGCAGCGTTGATGTGGCAGATACGCAGTATTTT; CDR3 protein: CSVDVADTQYF
D gene: .; J gene: TRBJ1-6; V gene: TRBV6-5; clone size: .; CDR3 DNA: TGTGCCAGCAGTGGACTCGGCACCTCCTATAATTCACCCCTCCACTTT; CDR3 protein: CASSGLGTSYNSPLHF
D gene: .; J gene: TRBJ2-7; V gene: TRBV3-1; clone size: .; CDR3 DNA: TGTGCCAGCAGCCAGTTAGCTAACGAGCAGTACTTC; CDR3 protein: CASSQLANEQYF
D gene: TRBD1; J gene: TRBJ2-3; V gene: TRBV5-6; clone size: .; CDR3 DNA: TGTGCCAGCAGCCCGCCGGGCAGGGGGCTACAGACATACGCGTATTTT; CDR3 protein: CASSPPGRGLQTYAYF
D gene: TRBD2; J gene: TRBJ2-1; V gene: TRBV20-1; clone size: once; CDR3 DNA: TGCAGTGCTACCCCTAGCGGGTCTTACAATGAGCAGTTCTTC; CDR3 protein: CSATPSGSYNEQFF
D gene: .; J gene: TRBJ2-5; V gene: TRBV5-1; clone size: .; CDR3 DNA: TGCGCCAGCAGCCGCCCCGGGACTCAAACAAAGACCCAGTACTTC; CDR3 protein: CASSRPGTQTKTQYF
D gene: .; J gene: TRBJ2-3; V gene: TRBV7-2; clone size: few; CDR3 DNA: TGTGCCAGCAGCTCCCGCCGGGTAGGTTCGGGGACGCAGTATTTT; CDR3 protein: CASSSRRVGSGTQYF
D gene: .; J gene: TRBJ2-1; V gene: TRBV29-1; clone size: .; CDR3 DNA: TGCAGCGTGCGCCCTAGTGTCCACCTCAATGAGCAGTTCTTC; CDR3 protein: CSVRPSVHLNEQFF
D gene: .; J gene: TRBJ2-6; V gene: TRBV9; clone size: .; CDR3 DNA: TGTGCCAGCAGCGTAGTTTCACGGACCTCTGGGGCCAACGTCCTGACTTTC; CDR3 protein: CASSVVSRTSGANVLTF
D gene: .; J gene: TRBJ2-7; V gene: TRBV5-1; clone size: .; CDR3 DNA: TGCGCCAGCGGGATCGAGGGGTTCGAGCAGTACTTC; CDR3 protein: CASGIEGFEQYF
D gene: .; J gene: TRBJ2-7; V gene: TRBV12-3/TRBV12-4; clone size: few; CDR3 DNA: TGTGCCAGCAGCCTCCCAGGGGTGAGCTCCTACGAGCAGTACTTC; CDR3 protein: CASSLPGVSSYEQYF
D gene: .; J gene: TRBJ2-1; V gene: TRBV12-3/TRBV12-4; clone size: .; CDR3 DNA: TGTGCCAGCATTGCGACCGGAGGCAATGAGCAGTTCTTC; CDR3 protein: CASIATGGNEQFF